These 3 T cell receptor beta chains originate from one sample sequenced in a study of T cells in Graves' hyperthyroidism and ophthalmopathy. Authors of the study amplified TCR beta CDR3 regions from RNA transcripts. First-round RT-PCR with HTBI primers amplified the TCR CDR3 region. TCRdb redid the calling of the multiplex PCR reads with MiXCR, one entry per CDR3 protein. In the table there are roughly 500,000 distinct CDR3 sequences, 11% to 15% of which are singletons. The sample consisted of blood. The receptor set was obtained from a woman under 40 with Graves' hyperthyroidism that later progressed to Graves' ophthalmopathy.

This clonotype was detected ten times or more. The chain employs TRBV10-3 and TRBJ2-3; possible D gene TRBD2, 5 bases. In germline, CDR1 is ENHRY, CDR2 SYGVKD. This CDR3 region has 11 residues. Trimming removed 5 bases at V and 8 bases at J, with 8 bases between. The DNA for the CDR3 is TGTGCCATCAGTCAGGAGGTTACGCAGTATTTT. Its translation is CAISQEVTQYF.

This clonotype was recorded at least ten times. CDR3 sequence reads: CASSLQGIMNTEAFF. CDR3 DNA: TGTGCCAGCAGCTTACAGGGGATCATGAACACTGAAGCTTTCTTT. V is TRBV13 and J is TRBJ1-1, with a weak D call TRBD1 (6 bases). Germline V gives CDR1 PRHDT, CDR2 FYEKMQ (reference sequence). The V and J ends lost 2 bases and 0 bases respectively, with 10 bases between them. The CDR3 has 15 residues.

This clonotype was counted many times. This chain links TRBV2 with TRBJ1-2; 8 nucleotides agree with TRBD1. The V gene end was trimmed by 6 bases and the J gene end by 2 bases; junction bases not matched to a gene: 8. The germline V gene has CDR1 SNHLY and CDR2 FYNNEI. The CDR3 loop spans 15 amino acids. CDR3 loop: CASRRTGTSNYGYTF. CDR3 coding DNA: TGTGCCAGCAGGAGGACAGGGACAAGCAACTATGGCTACACCTTC. The whole variable domain, remainder taken from reference TRBV2 and TRBJ1-2, is EPEVTQTPSHQVTQMGQEVILRCVPISNHLYFYWYRQILGQKVEFLVSFYNNEISEKSEIFDDQFSVERPDGSNFTLKIRSTKLEDSAMYFCASRRTGTSNYGYTFGSGTRLTVV.